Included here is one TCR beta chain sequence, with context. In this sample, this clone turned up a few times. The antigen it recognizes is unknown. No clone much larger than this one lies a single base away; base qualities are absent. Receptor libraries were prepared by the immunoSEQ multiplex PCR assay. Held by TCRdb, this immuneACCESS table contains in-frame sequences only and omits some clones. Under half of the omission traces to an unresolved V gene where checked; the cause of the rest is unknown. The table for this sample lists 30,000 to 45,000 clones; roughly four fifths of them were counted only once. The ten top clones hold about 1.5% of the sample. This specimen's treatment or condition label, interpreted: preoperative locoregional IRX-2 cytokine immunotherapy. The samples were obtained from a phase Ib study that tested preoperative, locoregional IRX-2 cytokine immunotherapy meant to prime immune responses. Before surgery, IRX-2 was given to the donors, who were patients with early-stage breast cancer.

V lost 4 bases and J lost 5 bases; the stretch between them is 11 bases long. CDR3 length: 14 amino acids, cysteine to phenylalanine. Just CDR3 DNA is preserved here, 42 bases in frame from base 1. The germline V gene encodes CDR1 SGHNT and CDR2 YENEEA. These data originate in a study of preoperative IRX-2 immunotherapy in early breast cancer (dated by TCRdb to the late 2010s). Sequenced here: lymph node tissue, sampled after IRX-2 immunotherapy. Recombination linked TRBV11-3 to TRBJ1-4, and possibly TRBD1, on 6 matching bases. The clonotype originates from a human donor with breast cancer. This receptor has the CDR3 CASSSGQLNEKLFF. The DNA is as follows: TGTGCCAGCAGCTCGGGACAACTCAATGAAAAACTGTTTTTT. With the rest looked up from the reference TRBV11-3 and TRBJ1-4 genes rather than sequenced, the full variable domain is EAGVVQSPRYKIIEKKQPVAFWCNPISGHNTLYWYLQNLGQGPELLIRYENEEAVDDSQLPKDRFSAERLKGVDSTLKIQPAELGDSAVYLCASSSGQLNEKLFFGSGTQLSVL.